This T cell receptor beta chain derives from a study of T cell responses to AZD1222 COVID-19 vaccine. Study outcomes and limitations: Spike was spanned by vaccine-associated CD4 TCRs, which were dominant at 160-218 and 743-854. Most donors were white British and more were female, and clonal diversity was possibly underestimated. The study identified only five to seven AZD1222 recipients as seropositive at baseline.

Researchers grouped second doses given at about 4 or about 12 weeks into one pool. Assay: immunoSEQ multiplex PCR; the TCRdb copy retains only in-frame clones and omits some. The data show fewer than 140,000 clones, about 92% seen once. V was clipped by 0 bases and J by 9 bases, with 14 bases between them. CDR3 length: 14 residues. Germline V gene sequence: CDR1 LGHDT, CDR2 YNNKEL (reference sequence). In regard to this clone: Its antigen is as yet unknown.

This clonotype was sampled from an adult who received the AZD1222 COVID-19 vaccine. Source: peripheral blood, taken 28 days after the second AZD1222 dose. This chain links TRBV3-1 (or the pseudogene TRBV3-2) with TRBJ1-2; no definite D call. The CDR3 DNA reads TGTGCCAGCAGCCAAGATCAAAGTGCCGGGAGCTACACCTTC. As protein: CASSQDQSAGSYTF.